Described below is a single T cell receptor (beta chain) sequence and its context. The data are from a study of cytomegalovirus exposure and HLA in healthy donors. Study-wide context: Early released data had around 89 million unique TCRs, all coming from HLA-typed donors.

With 60 Vbeta and 13 Jbeta primers, the PCR was carried out. Repertoires were generated with immunoSEQ multiplex PCR, while TCRdb's copy carries only in-frame clones and drops some. This sample has about 180,000 clones, with 65% to 80% found just once. Sequenced: PBMCs. This clonotype originated in a woman between 40 and 55 years old in good health and CMV-seronegative.

The CDR3 loop reads CASNSLSTEAFF. The CDR3 nucleotides are TGTGCCAGTAACTCTCTGAGCACTGAAGCTTTCTTT. The V gene is TRBV19, the J gene TRBJ1-1, with no clear D. The V gene's germline CDR1 is LNHDA and CDR2 SQIVND (reference sequence). This CDR3 is built from 12 residues. Trimming took off 7 bases at V and 4 bases at J, with 10 bases between the two ends.